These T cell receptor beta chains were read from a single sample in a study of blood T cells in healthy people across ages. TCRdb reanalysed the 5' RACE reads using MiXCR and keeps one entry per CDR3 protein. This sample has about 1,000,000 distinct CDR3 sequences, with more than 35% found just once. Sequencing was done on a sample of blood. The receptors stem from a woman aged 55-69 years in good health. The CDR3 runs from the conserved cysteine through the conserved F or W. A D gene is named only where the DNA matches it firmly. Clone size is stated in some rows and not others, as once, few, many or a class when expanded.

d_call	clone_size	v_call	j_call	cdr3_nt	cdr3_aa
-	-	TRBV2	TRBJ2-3	TGTGCCAGCAGTGAAATACCATCATACGCAGGTGATACGCAGTATTTT	CASSEIPSYAGDTQYF
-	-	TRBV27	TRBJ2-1	TGTGCCAGCAGTTTACCGGGACCAGCGGAAGGGGGCAATGAGCAGTTCTTC	CASSLPGPAEGGNEQFF
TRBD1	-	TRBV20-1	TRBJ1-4	TGCAGTGCCCCGGACAGGGGAGGTGAAAAACTGTTTTTT	CSAPDRGGEKLFF
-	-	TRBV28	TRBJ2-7	TGTGCCAGCAGCACAAGGGATCAGGGGTCGCGCGAGCAGTACTTC	CASSTRDQGSREQYF
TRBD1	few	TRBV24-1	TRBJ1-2	TGTGCCACCAGAGCCGGGACAGGCTTCTCCGGCGATGGCTACACCTTC	CATRAGTGFSGDGYTF
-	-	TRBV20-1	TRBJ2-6	TGCAGTGCTGTAACTGGGGCCAACGTCCTGACTTTC	CSAVTGANVLTF
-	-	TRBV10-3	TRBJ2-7	TGTGCCATCAGTGAAGGACGGACGGGCGAGCAGTACTTC	CAISEGRTGEQYF
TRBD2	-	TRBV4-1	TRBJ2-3	TGCGCCGGCAGCCCGAAGAACGGGAGGGCCAATGTAGATACGCAGTATTTT	CAGSPKNGRANVDTQYF
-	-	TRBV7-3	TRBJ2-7	TGTGCCAGCAGCTCCCTCAGCAGGGCCGCCTCCTACGAGCAGTACTTC	CASSSLSRAASYEQYF
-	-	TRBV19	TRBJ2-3	TGTGCCAGTAGTGGGCGCGGGCTAGCGACAGATACGCAGTATTTT	CASSGRGLATDTQYF
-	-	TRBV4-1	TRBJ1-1	TGCGCCAGCAGCCAAGGGGAGGGATTGAACACTGAAGCTTTCTTT	CASSQGEGLNTEAFF
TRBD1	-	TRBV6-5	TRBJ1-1	TGTGCCAGCAGCTACGGACAGGGGGCTACTGAAGCTTTCTTT	CASSYGQGATEAFF
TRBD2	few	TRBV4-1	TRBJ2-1	TGCGCCAGCAGCCAAGTTGGTAGCGGGCCCAGCTCCTACAATGAGCAGTTCTTC	CASSQVGSGPSSYNEQFF
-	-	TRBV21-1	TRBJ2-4	TGTGCCAGCAGCACAGACAGGGGGCCCACTTCCCCTCCTACAAAAAGTAGCATTCAGTACTTC	CASSTDRGPTSPPTKSSIQYF
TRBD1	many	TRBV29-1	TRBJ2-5	TGCAGCGTCGAGGGACAGATGGGGACCCAGTACTTC	CSVEGQMGTQYF
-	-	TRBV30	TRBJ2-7	TGTGCCTGGAGTGACAGGTACGAGCAGTACTTC	CAWSDRYEQYF
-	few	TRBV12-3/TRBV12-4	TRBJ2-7	TGTGCCAGCAGTTTCATCGGGGTGTACGAGCAGTACTTC	CASSFIGVYEQYF
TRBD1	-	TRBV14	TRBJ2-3	TGTGCCAGCAGCCAAGATATAACCTTCGTGGACAGGGGGAGCACAGATACGCAGTATTTT	CASSQDITFVDRGSTDTQYF
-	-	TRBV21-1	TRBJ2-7	TGTGCCAGCAGCAATTCGGGAGGGATTCTCCTAGCCTACGAGCAGTACTTC	CASSNSGGILLAYEQYF
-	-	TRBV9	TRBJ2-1	TGTGCCAGCAGCGTAGGCCCCCTCAATGAGCAGTTCTTC	CASSVGPLNEQFF
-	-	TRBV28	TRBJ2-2	TGTGCCAGCAGTTTATTCTCTCTCGGGGAGCTGTTTTTT	CASSLFSLGELFF
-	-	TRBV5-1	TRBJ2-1	TGCGCCAGCAGCTTGCCGCAGGGGGGGAAGGATGAGCAGTTCTTC	CASSLPQGGKDEQFF
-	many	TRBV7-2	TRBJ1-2	TGTGCCAGCAACAAACCACTGACTAACTATGGCTACACCTTC	CASNKPLTNYGYTF
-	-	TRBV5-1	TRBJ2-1	TGCGCCAGCAGCTTGACAGGGGGAGGGGGTTACAATGAGCAGTTCTTC	CASSLTGGGGYNEQFF
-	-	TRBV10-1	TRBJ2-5	TGCGCCTCCAGCCCCAGACAGCCCGGTGGGAATGAGCAGTACTTC	CASSPRQPGGNEQYF
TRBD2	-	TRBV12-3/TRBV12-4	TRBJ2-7	TGTGCCAGCAGTTACTTAGCGGGAGGGCCTCCCGAGCAGTACTTC	CASSYLAGGPPEQYF
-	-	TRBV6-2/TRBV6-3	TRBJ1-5	TGTGCCAGCAACCCGGTGGATGGAAGCAATCAGCCCCAGCATTTT	CASNPVDGSNQPQHF
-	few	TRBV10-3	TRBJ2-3	TGTGCCATCAGTGAGGAGGGGATCGGGACAGATACGCAGTATTTT	CAISEEGIGTDTQYF
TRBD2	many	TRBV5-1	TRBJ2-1	TGCGCCAGCAGCTCGCCGACTAGCGCGGAACAGACCTACAATGAGCAGTTCTTC	CASSSPTSAEQTYNEQFF
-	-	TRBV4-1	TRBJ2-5	TGCGCCAGCAGCCAAGATATCCAAAGAGGTTGGGAGACCCAGTACTTC	CASSQDIQRGWETQYF
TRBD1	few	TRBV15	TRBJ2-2	TGTGCCACCAGCAGAGTTCAGGGGGCGACCGGGGAGCTGTTTTTT	CATSRVQGATGELFF
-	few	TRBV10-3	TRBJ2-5	TGTGCCACCCTGTCCACCACAGGGCAAGAGACCCAGTACTTC	CATLSTTGQETQYF
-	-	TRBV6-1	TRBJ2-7	TGTGCCAGCAGTGAACTTACCGGAGCCTCCTACGAGCAGTACTTC	CASSELTGASYEQYF
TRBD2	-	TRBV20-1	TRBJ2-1	TGCAGTGCTAGATTCTTAGCGGGTACCTACAATGAGCAGTTCTTC	CSARFLAGTYNEQFF
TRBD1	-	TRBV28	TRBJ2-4	TGTGCCAGCAGCGGACAGGGGGGATCCAAAAACATTCAGTACTTC	CASSGQGGSKNIQYF
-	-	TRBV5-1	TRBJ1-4	TGCGCCAGCAGCTTGGAGTTAAATGGGGAAAAACTGTTTTTT	CASSLELNGEKLFF
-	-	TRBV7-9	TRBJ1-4	TGTGCCAGCAGCCCAAGCGGGCAGATTAATGAAAAACTGTTTTTT	CASSPSGQINEKLFF
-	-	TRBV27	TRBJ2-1	TGTGCCAGCAGCCCAATCGGGAAAAACAATGAGCAGTTCTTC	CASSPIGKNNEQFF
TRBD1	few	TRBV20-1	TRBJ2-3	TGCAGTGCTAGAGATCTACCCGGCGGCAGGGGGCTGGGAGATACGCAGTATTTT	CSARDLPGGRGLGDTQYF
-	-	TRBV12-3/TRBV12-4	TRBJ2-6	TGTGCGTCTGGGCATGGTGGGGCCAACGTCCTGACTTTC	CASGHGGANVLTF